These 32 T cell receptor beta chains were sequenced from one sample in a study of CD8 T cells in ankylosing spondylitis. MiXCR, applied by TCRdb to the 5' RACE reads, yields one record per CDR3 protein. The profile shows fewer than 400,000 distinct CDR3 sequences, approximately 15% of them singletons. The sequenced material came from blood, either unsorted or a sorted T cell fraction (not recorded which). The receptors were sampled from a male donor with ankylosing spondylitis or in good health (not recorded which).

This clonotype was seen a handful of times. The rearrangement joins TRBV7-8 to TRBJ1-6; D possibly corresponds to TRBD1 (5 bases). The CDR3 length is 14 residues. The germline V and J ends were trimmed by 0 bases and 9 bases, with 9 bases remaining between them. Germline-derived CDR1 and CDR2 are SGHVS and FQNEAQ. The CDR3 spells CASSLAGGISPLHF. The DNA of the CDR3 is TGTGCCAGCAGCTTAGCCGGGGGGATTTCACCCCTCCACTTT.

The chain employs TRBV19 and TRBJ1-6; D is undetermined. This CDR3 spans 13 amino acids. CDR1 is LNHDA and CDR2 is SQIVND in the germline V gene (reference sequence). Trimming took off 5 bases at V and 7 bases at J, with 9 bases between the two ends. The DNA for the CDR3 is TGTGCCAGTAGTCTCTCTTCGAATTCACCCCTCCACTTT. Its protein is CASSLSSNSPLHF.

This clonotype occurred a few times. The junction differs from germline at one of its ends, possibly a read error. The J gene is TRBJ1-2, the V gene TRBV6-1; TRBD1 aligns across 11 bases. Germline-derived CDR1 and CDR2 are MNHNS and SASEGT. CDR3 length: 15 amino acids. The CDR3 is CASSEVDRGREGYTF. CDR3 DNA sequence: TGTGCCAGCAGCGAAGTGGACAGGGGGCGCGAAGGCTACACCTTC.

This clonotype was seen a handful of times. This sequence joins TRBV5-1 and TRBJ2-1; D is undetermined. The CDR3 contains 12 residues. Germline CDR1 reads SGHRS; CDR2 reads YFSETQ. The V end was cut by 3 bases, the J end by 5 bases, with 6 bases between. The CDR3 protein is CASSSTDNEQFF. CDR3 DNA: TGCGCCAGCAGCTCTACGGACAATGAGCAGTTCTTC.

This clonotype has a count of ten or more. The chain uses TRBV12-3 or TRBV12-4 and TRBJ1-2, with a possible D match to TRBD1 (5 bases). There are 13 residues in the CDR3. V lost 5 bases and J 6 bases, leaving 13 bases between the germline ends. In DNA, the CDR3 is TGTGCCAGCAGTACCGGGACGGTGGATGGCTACACCTTC. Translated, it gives CASSTGTVDGYTF.

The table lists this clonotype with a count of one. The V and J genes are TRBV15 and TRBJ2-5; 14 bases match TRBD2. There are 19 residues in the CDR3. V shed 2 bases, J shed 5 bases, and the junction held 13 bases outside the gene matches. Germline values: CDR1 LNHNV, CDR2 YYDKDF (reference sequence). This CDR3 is CATSRRRLAGGSFTETQYF. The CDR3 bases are TGTGCCACCAGCAGACGTAGACTAGCGGGAGGGTCTTTTACTGAGACCCAGTACTTC.

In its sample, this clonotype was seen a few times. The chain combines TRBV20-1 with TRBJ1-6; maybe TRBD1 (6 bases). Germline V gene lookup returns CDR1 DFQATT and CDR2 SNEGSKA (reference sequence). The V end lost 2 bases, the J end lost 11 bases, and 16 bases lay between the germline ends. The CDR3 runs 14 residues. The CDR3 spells CSARRDNPGTPLHF. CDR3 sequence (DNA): TGCAGTGCTAGACGGGACAACCCGGGTACACCCCTCCACTTT.

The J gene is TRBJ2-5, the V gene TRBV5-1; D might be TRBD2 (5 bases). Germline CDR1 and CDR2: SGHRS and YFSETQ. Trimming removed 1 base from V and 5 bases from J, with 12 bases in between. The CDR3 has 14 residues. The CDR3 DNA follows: TGCGCCAGCAGCTTGATGGGAGTGGTCGAGACCCAGTACTTC. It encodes CASSLMGVVETQYF.

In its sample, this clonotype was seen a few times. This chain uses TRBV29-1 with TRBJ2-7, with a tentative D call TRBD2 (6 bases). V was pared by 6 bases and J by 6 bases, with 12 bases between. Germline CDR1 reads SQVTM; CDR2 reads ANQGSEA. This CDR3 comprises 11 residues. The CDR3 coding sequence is TGCAGCGTAGGGGACGGGAGCGAGCAGTACTTC. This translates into CSVGDGSEQYF.

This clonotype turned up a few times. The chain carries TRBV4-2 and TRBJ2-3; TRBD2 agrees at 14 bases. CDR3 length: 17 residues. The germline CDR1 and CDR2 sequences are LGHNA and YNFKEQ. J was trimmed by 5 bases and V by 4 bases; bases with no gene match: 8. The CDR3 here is CASSPGLAGAEEDTQYF. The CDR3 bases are TGTGCCAGCAGCCCGGGACTAGCGGGAGCTGAGGAAGATACGCAGTATTTT.

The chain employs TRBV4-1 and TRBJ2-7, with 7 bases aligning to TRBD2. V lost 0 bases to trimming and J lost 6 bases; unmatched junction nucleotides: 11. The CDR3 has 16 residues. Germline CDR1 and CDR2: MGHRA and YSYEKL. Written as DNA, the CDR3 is TGCGCCAGCAGCCAAGATCGGACTAGGGGCTCCCTCGAGCAGTACTTC. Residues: CASSQDRTRGSLEQYF.

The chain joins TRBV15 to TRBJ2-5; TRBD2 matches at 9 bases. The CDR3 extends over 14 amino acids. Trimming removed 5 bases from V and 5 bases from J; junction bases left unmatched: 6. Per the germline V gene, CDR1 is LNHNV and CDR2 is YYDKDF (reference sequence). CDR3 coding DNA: TGTGCCACCAGCGCCCCCGGGACTAGCGAGACCCAGTACTTC. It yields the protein CATSAPGTSETQYF.

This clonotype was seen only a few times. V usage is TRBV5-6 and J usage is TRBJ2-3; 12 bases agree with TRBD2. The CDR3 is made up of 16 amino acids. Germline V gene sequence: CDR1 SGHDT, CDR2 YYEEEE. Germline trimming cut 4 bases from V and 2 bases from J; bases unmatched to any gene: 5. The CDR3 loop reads CASSRGLAGDTDTQYF. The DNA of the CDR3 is TGTGCCAGCAGCCGGGGACTAGCGGGCGACACAGATACGCAGTATTTT.

Written as DNA, the CDR3 is TGTGCCACCAGCACCAAGGGGGGAGCAGATACGCAGTATTTT. This translates into CATSTKGGADTQYF. The gene calls are TRBV15 and TRBJ2-3, with D possibly called TRBD1 or TRBD2 (6 bases each). V was cut by 4 bases and J by 4 bases, with 12 bases left in between. CDR1 is LNHNV and CDR2 is YYDKDF in the germline V gene (reference sequence). The CDR3 covers 14 residues.

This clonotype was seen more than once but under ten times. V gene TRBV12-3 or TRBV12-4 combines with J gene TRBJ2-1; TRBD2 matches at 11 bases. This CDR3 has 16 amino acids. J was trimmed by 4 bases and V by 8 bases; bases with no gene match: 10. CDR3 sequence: CASERVAGGRYNEQFF. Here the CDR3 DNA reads TGTGCCAGCGAGAGGGTAGCGGGGGGGAGGTACAATGAGCAGTTCTTC.

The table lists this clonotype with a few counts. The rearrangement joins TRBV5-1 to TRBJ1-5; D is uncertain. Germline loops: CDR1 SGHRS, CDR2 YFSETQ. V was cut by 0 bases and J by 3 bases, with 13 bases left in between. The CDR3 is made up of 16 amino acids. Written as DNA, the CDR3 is TGCGCCAGCAGCTTGGCCGGCGGGAACATCAATCAGCCCCAGCATTTT. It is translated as CASSLAGGNINQPQHF.

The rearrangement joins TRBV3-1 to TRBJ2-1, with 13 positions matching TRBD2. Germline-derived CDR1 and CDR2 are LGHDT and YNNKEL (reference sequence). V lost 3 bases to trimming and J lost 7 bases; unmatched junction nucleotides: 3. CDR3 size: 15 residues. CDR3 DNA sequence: TGTGCCAGCAGCCAGGGGGGACTAGCGGGAAATGAGCAGTTCTTC. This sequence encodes CASSQGGLAGNEQFF.

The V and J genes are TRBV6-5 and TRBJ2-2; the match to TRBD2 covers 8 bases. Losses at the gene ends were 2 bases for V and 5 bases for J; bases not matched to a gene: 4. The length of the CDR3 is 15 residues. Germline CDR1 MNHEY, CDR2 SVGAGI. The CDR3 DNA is TGTGCCAGCAGTTACCCGGGGGGGGGAACCGGGGAGCTGTTTTTT. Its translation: CASSYPGGGTGELFF.

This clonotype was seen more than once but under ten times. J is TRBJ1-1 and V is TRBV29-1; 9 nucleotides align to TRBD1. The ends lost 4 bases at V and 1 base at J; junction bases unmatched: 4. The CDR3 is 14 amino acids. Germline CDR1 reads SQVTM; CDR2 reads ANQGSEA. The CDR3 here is CSVVTGGWNTEAFF. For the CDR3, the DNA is TGCAGCGTTGTAACAGGGGGCTGGAACACTGAAGCTTTCTTT.

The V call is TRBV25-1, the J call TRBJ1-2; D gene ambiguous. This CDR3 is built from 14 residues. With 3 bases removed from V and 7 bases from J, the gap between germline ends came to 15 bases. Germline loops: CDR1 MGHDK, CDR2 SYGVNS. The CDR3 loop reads CASSDQGPARGYTF. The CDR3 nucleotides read TGTGCCAGCAGTGATCAAGGACCGGCGCGTGGCTACACCTTC.

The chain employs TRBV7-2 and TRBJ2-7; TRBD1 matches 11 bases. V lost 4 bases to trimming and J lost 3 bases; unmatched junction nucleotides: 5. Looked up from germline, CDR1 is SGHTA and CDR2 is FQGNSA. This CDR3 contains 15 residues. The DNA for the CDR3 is TGTGCCAGCAGCTGGACAGGGGGCGCTGGCTACGAGCAGTACTTC. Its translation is CASSWTGGAGYEQYF.

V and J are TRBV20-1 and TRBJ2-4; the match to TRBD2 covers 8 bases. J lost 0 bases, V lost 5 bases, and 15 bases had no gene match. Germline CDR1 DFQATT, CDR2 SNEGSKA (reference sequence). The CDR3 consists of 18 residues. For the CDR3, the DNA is TGCAGTGCTCATCGGGCGGGGGGCCTGATCCTAGCCAAAAACATTCAGTACTTC. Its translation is CSAHRAGGLILAKNIQYF.

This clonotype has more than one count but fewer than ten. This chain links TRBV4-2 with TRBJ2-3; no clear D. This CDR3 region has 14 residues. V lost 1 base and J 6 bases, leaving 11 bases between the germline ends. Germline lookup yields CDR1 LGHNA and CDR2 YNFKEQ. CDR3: CASSQAGLGDTQYF. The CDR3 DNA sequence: TGTGCCAGCAGCCAAGCGGGTCTGGGGGATACGCAGTATTTT.

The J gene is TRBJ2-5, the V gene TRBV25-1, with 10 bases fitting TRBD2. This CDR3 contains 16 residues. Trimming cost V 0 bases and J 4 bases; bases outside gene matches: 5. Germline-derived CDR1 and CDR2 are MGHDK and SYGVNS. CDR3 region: CASSEYRLAGAETQYF. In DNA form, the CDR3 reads TGTGCCAGCAGTGAATATAGGCTAGCGGGAGCAGAGACCCAGTACTTC.

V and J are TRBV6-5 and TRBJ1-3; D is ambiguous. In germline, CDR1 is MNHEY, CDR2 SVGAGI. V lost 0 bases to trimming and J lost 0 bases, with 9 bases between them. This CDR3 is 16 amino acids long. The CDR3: CASSYSSRTSGNTIYF. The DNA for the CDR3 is TGTGCCAGCAGTTACTCCTCGAGGACCTCTGGAAACACCATATATTTT.

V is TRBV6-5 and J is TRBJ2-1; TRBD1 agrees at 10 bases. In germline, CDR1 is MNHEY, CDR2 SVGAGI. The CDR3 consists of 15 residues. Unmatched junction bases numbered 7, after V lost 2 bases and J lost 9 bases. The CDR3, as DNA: TGTGCCAGCAGTTACCCAACGACAGGGGGCGGTGAGCAGTTCTTC. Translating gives CASSYPTTGGGEQFF.

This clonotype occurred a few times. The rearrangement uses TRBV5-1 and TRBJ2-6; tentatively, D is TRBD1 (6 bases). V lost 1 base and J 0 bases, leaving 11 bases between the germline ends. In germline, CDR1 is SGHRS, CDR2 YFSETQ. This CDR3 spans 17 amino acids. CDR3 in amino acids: CASSLKTGHSGANVLTF. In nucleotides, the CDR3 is TGCGCCAGCAGCTTGAAGACAGGCCACTCTGGGGCCAACGTCCTGACTTTC.

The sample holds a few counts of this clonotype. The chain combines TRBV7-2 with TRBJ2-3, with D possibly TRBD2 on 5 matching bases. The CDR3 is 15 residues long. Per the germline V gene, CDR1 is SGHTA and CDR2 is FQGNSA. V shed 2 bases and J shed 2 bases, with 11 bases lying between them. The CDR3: CASSLNRGHTDTQYF. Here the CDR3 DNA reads TGTGCCAGCAGCTTAAACCGGGGTCACACAGATACGCAGTATTTT.

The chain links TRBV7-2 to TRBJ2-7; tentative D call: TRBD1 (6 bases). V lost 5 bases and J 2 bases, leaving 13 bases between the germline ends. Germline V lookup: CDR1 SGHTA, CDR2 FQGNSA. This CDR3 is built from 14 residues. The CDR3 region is CASSPWGQTYEQYF. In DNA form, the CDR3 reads TGTGCCAGCAGCCCCTGGGGGCAGACCTACGAGCAGTACTTC.

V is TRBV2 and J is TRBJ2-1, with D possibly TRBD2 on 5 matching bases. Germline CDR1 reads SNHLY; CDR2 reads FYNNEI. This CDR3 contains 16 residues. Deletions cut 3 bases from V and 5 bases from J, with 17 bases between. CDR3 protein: CASSEGVGVLNNEQFF. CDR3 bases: TGTGCCAGCAGTGAGGGTGTGGGAGTCCTCAACAATGAGCAGTTCTTC.

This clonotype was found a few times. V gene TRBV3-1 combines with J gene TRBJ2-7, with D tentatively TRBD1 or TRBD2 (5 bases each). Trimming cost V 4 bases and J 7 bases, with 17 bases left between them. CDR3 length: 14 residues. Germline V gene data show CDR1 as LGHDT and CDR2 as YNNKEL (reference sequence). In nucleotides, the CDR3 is TGTGCCAGCAGCCCCCGTTGGGGCCCGGGGGAGCAGTACTTC. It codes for CASSPRWGPGEQYF.

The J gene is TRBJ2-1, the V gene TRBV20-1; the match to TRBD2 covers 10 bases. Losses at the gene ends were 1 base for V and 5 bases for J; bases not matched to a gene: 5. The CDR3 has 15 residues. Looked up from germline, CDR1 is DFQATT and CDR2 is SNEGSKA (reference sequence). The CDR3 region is CSARASGRNHNEQFF. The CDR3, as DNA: TGCAGTGCTAGAGCTAGCGGGAGAAACCACAATGAGCAGTTCTTC.